Following are 3 T cell receptor beta chains from one sample sequenced in a study of T cells in Graves' hyperthyroidism and ophthalmopathy. Amplified TCR beta CDR3 regions came from RNA transcripts. The HTBI primer set was used in a first-round RT-PCR of the TCR CDR3. TCRdb redid the calling of the multiplex PCR reads with MiXCR, one entry per CDR3 protein. The sample lists 300,000 to 500,000 distinct CDR3 sequences, 11% to 15% seen once, with 25% to 30% in the top ten. Sequences were obtained from blood. These receptor sequences come from a man aged 50 to 59 with Graves' ophthalmopathy.

This clonotype was observed a handful of times. CDR3 nucleotide sequence: TGTGCCAGCAGCTTATGGGGAGGCAGCGGGCGCTCTAACGGGGAGCTGTTTTTT. Translating gives CASSLWGGSGRSNGELFF. This sequence joins TRBV7-9 and TRBJ2-2; perhaps TRBD2 as D (6 bases). The V and J ends lost 2 bases and 7 bases respectively, with 23 bases between them. From germline, CDR1 is SEHNR and CDR2 FQNEAQ (reference sequence). This CDR3 spans 18 amino acids.

This clonotype was observed many times. The rearrangement uses TRBV28 and TRBJ2-7; 12 nucleotides align to TRBD1. Germline assignment: CDR1 MDHEN and CDR2 SYDVKM. The CDR3 is made up of 15 amino acids. V shed 5 bases and J 4 bases; nucleotides not matched to a gene: 6. The DNA of the CDR3 is TGTGCCAGCAGTAGACTGGGACAGGGGGCTTACGAGCAGTACTTC. This translates into CASSRLGQGAYEQYF.

V is TRBV5-4 and J is TRBJ2-7; D tentatively reads TRBD1 or TRBD2 (5 bases each). The V gene's germline CDR1 is SGHNT and CDR2 YYREEE (reference sequence). The CDR3 extends over 15 amino acids. V was shortened by 3 bases and J by 3 bases, with 16 bases between the two germline ends. As DNA, the CDR3 is TGTGCCAGCAGCTGGCTCCCTGGGGACCGCTACGAGCAGTACTTC. Its protein is CASSWLPGDRYEQYF.